Sequencing of this T cell receptor beta chain was carried out in a study of read filtering for tumor transcriptome and immune sequencing. This library used around 400 ng RNA and molecular barcoded adaptors spanning alpha/delta and beta/gamma chains. TCRdb itself ran the reads through MiXCR, one entry per CDR3 protein. This sample has roughly 38,000 distinct CDR3 sequences; 13% to 15% occur once, and the top ten carry roughly 6.4%. This clonotype was observed a handful of times. Sequencing was done on a sample of a population of CD138-negative cells sorted from bone marrow. The TCR comes from a donor aged 40 or older with multiple myeloma.

The CDR3 loop is CATPTGTSGTGELFF. CDR3 in DNA: TGTGCCACCCCAACCGGGACTAGCGGCACCGGGGAGCTGTTTTTT. The chain couples TRBV5-4 to TRBJ2-2; 11 bases agree with TRBD2. The CDR3 is 15 residues long. From germline, CDR1 is SGHNT and CDR2 YYREEE (reference sequence). The trim removed 9 bases at V and 4 bases at J, leaving 8 bases unmatched.